These T cell receptor beta chains were read from a single sample in a study of cytomegalovirus exposure and HLA in healthy donors. Sequencing was performed with immunoSEQ multiplex PCR; in TCRdb, only in-frame clones are kept and a portion is missing. Of 100,000 to 150,000 clones in the sample, 75% to 85% are singletons; the top ten hold roughly 4%. The sample was PBMCs. These receptors were obtained from a man aged 40-49 years in good health and CMV-seronegative. The conserved cysteine and the conserved F or W are not part of the CDR3 here. Fields, in order: CDR3 length, clone size, D gene, V gene, CDR3 protein. D genes are given only for firm matches. Clone size is given for some rows only: seen once, a few or many times, or a class if the clone is expanded.

cdr3_length: 11; clone_size: .; d_call: .; v_call: TRBV2; cdr3_aa: ASVHFMNTEAF
cdr3_length: 13; clone_size: few; d_call: .; v_call: TRBV4-1; cdr3_aa: ASSQPSSYNSPLH
cdr3_length: 12; clone_size: .; d_call: .; v_call: TRBV7-2; cdr3_aa: ASSERSGANGLT
cdr3_length: 12; clone_size: .; d_call: TRBD2; v_call: TRBV7-3; cdr3_aa: ASSVGTSGGEQY
cdr3_length: 11; clone_size: .; d_call: .; v_call: TRBV7-9; cdr3_aa: ASSPTGGETQY
cdr3_length: 12; clone_size: .; d_call: .; v_call: TRBV19; cdr3_aa: ASSSGVSYNEQF
cdr3_length: 10; clone_size: .; d_call: .; v_call: TRBV19; cdr3_aa: ASSAFYEAAF
cdr3_length: 14; clone_size: .; d_call: TRBD1; v_call: TRBV5-1; cdr3_aa: ASSIPGTDLNYGYT
cdr3_length: 13; clone_size: .; d_call: .; v_call: TRBV5-1; cdr3_aa: ASSLSGLYTDTQY
cdr3_length: 11; clone_size: .; d_call: .; v_call: TRBV12-5; cdr3_aa: ASGRSGSTEAF
cdr3_length: 17; clone_size: .; d_call: TRBD2; v_call: TRBV7-9; cdr3_aa: ASSLVGTSALYLYNEQF
cdr3_length: 15; clone_size: .; d_call: .; v_call: TRBV5-6; cdr3_aa: ASSLTGVAATNEKLF
cdr3_length: 12; clone_size: few; d_call: TRBD2; v_call: TRBV9; cdr3_aa: ASSPGGLAYEQY
cdr3_length: 13; clone_size: .; d_call: .; v_call: TRBV27; cdr3_aa: ASSFRSSGTGELF
cdr3_length: 15; clone_size: .; d_call: TRBD2; v_call: TRBV7-2; cdr3_aa: ASSLGTSGARVETQY
cdr3_length: 12; clone_size: few; d_call: .; v_call: TRBV6-6; cdr3_aa: ASSSPSGYSPLH
cdr3_length: 12; clone_size: once; d_call: .; v_call: TRBV11-1; cdr3_aa: ASSLEPGNTEAF
cdr3_length: 12; clone_size: .; d_call: TRBD1; v_call: TRBV5-1; cdr3_aa: ASSLGTGGSEAF
cdr3_length: 12; clone_size: .; d_call: .; v_call: TRBV6-1; cdr3_aa: ASRTFRGPYEQY
cdr3_length: 10; clone_size: .; d_call: .; v_call: TRBV15; cdr3_aa: ATSRDRDTQY
cdr3_length: 12; clone_size: few; d_call: .; v_call: TRBV27; cdr3_aa: ASSYTRRVNEQF
cdr3_length: 13; clone_size: .; d_call: TRBD2; v_call: TRBV7-2; cdr3_aa: ASSLGRGGGYEQY
cdr3_length: 11; clone_size: .; d_call: .; v_call: TRBV19; cdr3_aa: ASSMTVTDTQY
cdr3_length: 13; clone_size: .; d_call: TRBD1; v_call: TRBV4-1; cdr3_aa: ASSQARDRVFEQF
cdr3_length: 12; clone_size: once; d_call: TRBD1; v_call: TRBV6-5; cdr3_aa: ATKTGTASYEQY
cdr3_length: 12; clone_size: few; d_call: .; v_call: TRBV5-4; cdr3_aa: ASSKKEADYGYT
cdr3_length: 11; clone_size: few; d_call: .; v_call: TRBV7-9; cdr3_aa: ASSSQGITEAF
cdr3_length: 15; clone_size: few; d_call: .; v_call: TRBV7-6; cdr3_aa: ASIRSGLISGANVLT
cdr3_length: 12; clone_size: few; d_call: .; v_call: TRBV5-1; cdr3_aa: ASSPFGHEIEQY
cdr3_length: 12; clone_size: .; d_call: TRBD2; v_call: TRBV6-1; cdr3_aa: ASSPSGGSYEQY
cdr3_length: 11; clone_size: .; d_call: TRBD1; v_call: TRBV28; cdr3_aa: ATTTGSTDTQY
cdr3_length: 10; clone_size: few; d_call: .; v_call: TRBV21-1; cdr3_aa: ASSNSRVEQF
cdr3_length: 13; clone_size: .; d_call: .; v_call: TRBV2; cdr3_aa: ASSVESSYNSPLH
cdr3_length: 12; clone_size: few; d_call: .; v_call: TRBV5-5; cdr3_aa: ASSQLAIADTQY
cdr3_length: 15; clone_size: .; d_call: .; v_call: TRBV7-9; cdr3_aa: SSSHPRVRTTYAEAF
cdr3_length: 13; clone_size: .; d_call: .; v_call: TRBV18; cdr3_aa: ASSPPGQLGNEQF
cdr3_length: 10; clone_size: .; d_call: .; v_call: TRBV7-9; cdr3_aa: ASGLYREPLH
cdr3_length: 13; clone_size: .; d_call: .; v_call: TRBV5-1; cdr3_aa: ASSLGGLETYEQY
cdr3_length: 12; clone_size: .; d_call: .; v_call: TRBV6-5; cdr3_aa: ASNRAHHQETQY
cdr3_length: 13; clone_size: .; d_call: TRBD1; v_call: TRBV6-5; cdr3_aa: ASSYRDSATYEQY
cdr3_length: 13; clone_size: .; d_call: TRBD1; v_call: TRBV9; cdr3_aa: ASSVVSRTGDTQY